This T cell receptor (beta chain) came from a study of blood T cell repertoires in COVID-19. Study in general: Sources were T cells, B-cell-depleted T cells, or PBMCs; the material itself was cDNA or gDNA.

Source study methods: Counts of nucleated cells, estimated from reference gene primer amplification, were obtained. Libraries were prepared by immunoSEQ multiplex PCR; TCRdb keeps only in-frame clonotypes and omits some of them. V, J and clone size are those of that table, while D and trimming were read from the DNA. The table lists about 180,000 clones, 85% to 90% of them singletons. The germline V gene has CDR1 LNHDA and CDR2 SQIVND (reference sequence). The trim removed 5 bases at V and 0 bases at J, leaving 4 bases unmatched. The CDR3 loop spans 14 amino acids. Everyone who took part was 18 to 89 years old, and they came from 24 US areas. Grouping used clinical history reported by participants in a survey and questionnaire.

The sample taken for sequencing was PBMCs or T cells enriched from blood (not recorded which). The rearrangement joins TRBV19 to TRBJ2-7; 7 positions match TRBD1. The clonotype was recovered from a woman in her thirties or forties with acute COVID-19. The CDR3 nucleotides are TGTGCCAGTAGTGGGACAGTGAGCTCCTACGAGCAGTACTTC. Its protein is CASSGTVSSYEQYF.